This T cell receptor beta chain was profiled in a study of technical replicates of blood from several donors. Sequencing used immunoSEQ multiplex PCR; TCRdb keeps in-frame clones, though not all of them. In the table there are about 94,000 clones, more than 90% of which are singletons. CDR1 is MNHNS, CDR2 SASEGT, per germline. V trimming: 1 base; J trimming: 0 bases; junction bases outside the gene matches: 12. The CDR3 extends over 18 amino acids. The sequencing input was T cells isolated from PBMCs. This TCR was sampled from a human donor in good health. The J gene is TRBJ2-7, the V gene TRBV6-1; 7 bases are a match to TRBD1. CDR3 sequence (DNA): TGTGCCAGCAGTGAAGGGGCCTGGGGACAGACGATCTCCTACGAGCAGTACTTC. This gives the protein CASSEGAWGQTISYEQYF.